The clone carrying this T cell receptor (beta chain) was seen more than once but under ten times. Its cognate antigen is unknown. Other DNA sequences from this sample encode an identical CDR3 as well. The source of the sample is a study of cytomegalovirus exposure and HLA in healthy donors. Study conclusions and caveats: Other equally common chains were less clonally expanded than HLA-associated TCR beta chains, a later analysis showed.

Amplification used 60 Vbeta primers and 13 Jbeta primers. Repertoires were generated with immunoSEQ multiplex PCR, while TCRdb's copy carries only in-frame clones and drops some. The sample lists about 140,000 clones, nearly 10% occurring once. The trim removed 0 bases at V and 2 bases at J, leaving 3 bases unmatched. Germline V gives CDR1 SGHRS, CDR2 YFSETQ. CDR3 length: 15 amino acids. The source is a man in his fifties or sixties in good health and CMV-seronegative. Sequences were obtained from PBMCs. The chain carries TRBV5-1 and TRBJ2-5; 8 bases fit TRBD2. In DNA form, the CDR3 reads TGCGCCAGCAGCTTGGGAACTAGCGGACAAGAGACCCAGTACTTC. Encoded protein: CASSLGTSGQETQYF.